These T cell receptor beta chains were read from a single sample in a study of technical replicates of blood from a few donors. TCRdb's copy holds only in-frame clones and misses some; the assay was immunoSEQ multiplex PCR. This sample carries about 70,000 clones, nearly 98% of them seen once, and the ten largest clones take approximately 0.21%. Sequenced material: T cells isolated from PBMCs. These receptors came from a human donor in good health. The CDR3 runs from the conserved cysteine through the conserved F or W. The D gene is left open where the match is weak. Clone size, where shown, is once, few, many, or a class for clones that have expanded.

>.|TRBD2|TRBV4-2|TRBJ2-7
CASSQELLAGSLGYEQYF
TGTGCCAGCAGCCAAGAATTACTAGCGGGTTCCCTGGGGTACGAGCAGTACTTC
>.|TRBD2|TRBV10-3|TRBJ2-1
CASRASGREGSYNEQFF
TGTGCCTCACGGGCTAGCGGGAGGGAGGGGTCCTACAATGAGCAGTTCTTC
>.|.|TRBV21-1|TRBJ1-3
CASGKVLTVGNTIYF
TGTGCCAGCGGAAAGGTATTAACAGTTGGAAACACCATATATTTT
>.|TRBD1|TRBV9|TRBJ2-7
CASSKTGGLYEQYF
TGTGCCAGCAGCAAAACAGGGGGCCTCTACGAGCAGTACTTC
>.|.|TRBV7-9|TRBJ2-5
CASSQPPQGLGETQYF
TGTGCCAGCAGCCAACCACCACAGGGTTTAGGGGAGACCCAGTACTTC
>.|TRBD2|TRBV5-4|TRBJ2-5
CASSLAGGLLGGTQYF
TGTGCCAGCAGCCTAGCGGGGGGGCTCTTGGGAGGAACCCAGTACTTC
>once|.|TRBV11-2|TRBJ1-1
CASSLNRLNTEAFF
TGTGCCAGCAGCTTAAACAGGCTGAACACTGAAGCTTTCTTT
>.|TRBD2|TRBV5-1|TRBJ2-3
CASSTSGTSGGWTDTQYF
TGCGCCAGCAGCACAAGCGGGACTAGCGGGGGGTGGACAGATACGCAGTATTTT
>few|.|TRBV11-2|TRBJ1-3
CASSSSRTGNTIYF
TGTGCCAGCAGCTCGTCTAGGACTGGAAACACCATATATTTT
>.|TRBD2|TRBV5-1|TRBJ2-2
CASNPTGGANTGELFF
TGCGCCAGCAACCCGACGGGGGGAGCGAACACCGGGGAGCTGTTTTTT
>.|.|TRBV11-2|TRBJ1-5
CASSLGNNQPQHF
TGTGCCAGCAGCTTAGGTAACAATCAGCCCCAGCATTTT
>.|.|TRBV6-1|TRBJ2-1
CASSARQAYNEQFF
TGTGCCAGCAGTGCCCGACAGGCGTACAATGAGCAGTTCTTC